Listed below are T cell receptor beta chains from one sample, sequenced in a study of OX40 agonist ivuxolimab in advanced cancers. The repertoire was sequenced with immunoSEQ multiplex PCR; TCRdb's copy has only in-frame clones and lacks some. The table includes 50,000 or so clones, 75% to 85% detected once. The sample in question was CD4+ or CD8+ T cells sorted from blood, obtained in a trial of the OX40 agonist ivuxolimab. These receptors were obtained from an adult with an advanced solid tumor such as melanoma, head and neck, liver or kidney cancer. Each CDR3 is given with its conserved first and last residue. Each record gives: D gene, V gene, J gene, clone size, CDR3 DNA, CDR3 protein. A D gene is named only where the DNA matches it firmly. Some rows have no size entry. The others give once, few or many, or a class for an expanded clone.

NA	TRBV6-1	TRBJ1-4	NA	TGTGCCAGCAGTGAAGGGGGTTTAGGTGAAAAACTGTTTTTT	CASSEGGLGEKLFF
NA	TRBV28	TRBJ1-5	NA	TGTGCCAGCAGTGCCGTACAGGGTCTTGGGAGTAGTCAGCCCCAGCATTTT	CASSAVQGLGSSQPQHF
NA	TRBV6-1	TRBJ1-1	NA	TGTGCCAGCAGTTCCGGTTTAGCTTTCTTT	CASSSGLAFF
NA	TRBV5-4	TRBJ2-3	NA	TGTGCCAGCAGCTTCGACAGCCTCAGCACAGATACGCAGTATTTT	CASSFDSLSTDTQYF
TRBD2	TRBV4-1	TRBJ2-2	NA	TGCGCCAGCAGCCAGGTACTAGCGGGGACGAACACCGGGGAGCTGTTTTTT	CASSQVLAGTNTGELFF
NA	TRBV5-4	TRBJ1-3	few	TGTGCCAGCAGCTCCCCCGGTGGGAACTCTGGAAACACCATATATTTT	CASSSPGGNSGNTIYF
NA	TRBV19	TRBJ1-2	NA	TGTGCCAGTAGTACAGGCAGGGTCGGTGGATATGGCTACACCTTC	CASSTGRVGGYGYTF
NA	TRBV11-3	TRBJ2-1	few	TGTGCCAGCAGCTTCTCAGGTTCCTACAATGAGCAGTTCTTC	CASSFSGSYNEQFF
NA	TRBV11-3	TRBJ2-2	once	TGTGCCAGCAGCCCCGCCCTCAATTCCGGGGAGCTGTTTTTT	CASSPALNSGELFF
NA	TRBV7-8	TRBJ1-3	NA	TGTGCCAGCAGCTATAGTGCGGTATCAGGTATCTCTGGAAACACCATATATTTT	CASSYSAVSGISGNTIYF
TRBD2	TRBV27	TRBJ2-3	NA	TGTGCCAGCAGTCGCGTACTGGAACTAGCGGGGGGAGGCACAGATACGCAGTATTTT	CASSRVLELAGGGTDTQYF
NA	TRBV7-8	TRBJ2-7	NA	TGTGCCAGCAGCAAGCAGGACGAGCAGTACTTC	CASSKQDEQYF
TRBD1	TRBV7-9	TRBJ1-1	NA	TGTGCCAGCAGCCAGGGACAGGGGGGCTGGAACACTGAAGCTTTCTTT	CASSQGQGGWNTEAFF
TRBD1	TRBV5-8	TRBJ2-5	NA	TGTGCCAGCAGCCTGGGACAGCAGCAAGAGACCCAGTACTTC	CASSLGQQQETQYF
NA	TRBV6-5	TRBJ2-4	once	TGTGCCAGCAGTTACCTGGACAGTACCAAAAACATTCAGTACTTC	CASSYLDSTKNIQYF
TRBD2	TRBV10-2	TRBJ2-1	once	TGCGCCAGCAGTGAGTCGAGAACTAGCGGGGGCAATGAGCAGTTCTTC	CASSESRTSGGNEQFF
TRBD1	TRBV5-1	TRBJ1-6	once	TGCGCCAGCAGCACCGGACAGGGCGGGGGTAATTCACCCCTCCACTTT	CASSTGQGGGNSPLHF
TRBD2	TRBV7-6	TRBJ2-1	NA	TGTGCCAGCAGCTCTCAGGGGACTAGCGGGACTTACAATGAGCAGTTCTTC	CASSSQGTSGTYNEQFF
NA	TRBV19	TRBJ2-7	NA	TGTGCCAGTAGTATAGAAGGGAACCACGAGCAGTACTTC	CASSIEGNHEQYF
TRBD2	TRBV11-3	TRBJ2-7	NA	TGTGCCAGCAGCTTTTCGGGGGGCTACGAGCAGTACTTC	CASSFSGGYEQYF
NA	TRBV18	TRBJ1-6	few	TGTGCCAGCTCGCCAAGGGTGGGCTCCTATAATTCACCCCTCCACTTT	CASSPRVGSYNSPLHF
TRBD1	TRBV5-5	TRBJ1-5	NA	TGTGCCAGCAGCTTAGCCCGGGACAGCAATAGCAATCAGCCCCAGCATTTT	CASSLARDSNSNQPQHF
NA	TRBV7-2	TRBJ2-3	NA	TGTGCCAGCAGCTCAACAGATACGCAGTATTTT	CASSSTDTQYF
NA	TRBV2	TRBJ2-5	NA	TGTGCCAGCACCTGGACCCAGCAAGAGACCCAGTACTTC	CASTWTQQETQYF
TRBD2	TRBV2	TRBJ2-5	NA	TGTGCCAGCAGTGGACTAGCGGGGGGGTTAGAGACCCAGTACTTC	CASSGLAGGLETQYF
NA	TRBV18	TRBJ1-2	few	TGTGCCAGCTCACCGGCCCAGGAAAACTATGGCTACACCTTC	CASSPAQENYGYTF
NA	TRBV29-1	TRBJ2-7	NA	TGCAGCGTTGAAGATGCCTTCGGTAGCTCCTACGAGCAGTACTTC	CSVEDAFGSSYEQYF
NA	TRBV6-1	TRBJ2-1	NA	TGTGCCAGCAGTGAAAGGGCGGGGTGGGCTGAGCAGTTCTTC	CASSERAGWAEQFF
NA	TRBV4-1	TRBJ1-5	NA	TGCGCCAGCAGCCTCGTCTACGGGGATAGCAATCAGCCCCAGCATTTT	CASSLVYGDSNQPQHF
TRBD1	TRBV5-6	TRBJ1-3	NA	TGTGCCAGCAGCCACGTCCACAAACAGGGGAATGGAAACACCATATATTTT	CASSHVHKQGNGNTIYF
NA	TRBV5-4	TRBJ1-1	NA	TGTGCCAGCAGCCCTACACAGGGTATGAACACTGAAGCTTTCTTT	CASSPTQGMNTEAFF
TRBD2	TRBV5-4	TRBJ2-5	NA	TGTGCCAGCAGCTTCGGCCTAGCGGGTGGTTCCGGCCGGACCCAGTACTTC	CASSFGLAGGSGRTQYF
NA	TRBV7-3	TRBJ1-3	NA	TGTGCCAGCAGCTTAGGGCCCAGCTCTGGAAACACCATATATTTT	CASSLGPSSGNTIYF
TRBD2	TRBV10-1	TRBJ2-3	NA	TGCGCCAGCAGTGTGCGGGGGTCTGGGGATACGCAGTATTTT	CASSVRGSGDTQYF
NA	TRBV28	TRBJ1-5	NA	TGTGCCAGCAGCCCCCAGTTGGGTATGGCACAGCCCCAGCATTTT	CASSPQLGMAQPQHF
NA	TRBV6-1	TRBJ1-3	NA	TGTGCCAGCAGTGAAAGTTGGGCAGGGACGAGCTCTGGAAACACCATATATTTT	CASSESWAGTSSGNTIYF
TRBD1	TRBV2	TRBJ1-6	medium-sized	TGTGCCAGCAGTGATCTAGACAGGGGGTTTGTCGCATCACCCCTCCACTTT	CASSDLDRGFVASPLHF
NA	TRBV2	TRBJ1-5	NA	TGTGCCAGCAGTGACAGCAATAGCAATCAGCCCCAGCATTTT	CASSDSNSNQPQHF
NA	TRBV5-1	TRBJ2-3	once	TGCGCCAGCAAAGTAACGGGGTTTGCAGATACGCAGTATTTT	CASKVTGFADTQYF
TRBD1	TRBV25-1	TRBJ2-7	NA	TGTGCCAGTAGGACAGGGGGCCGGGAGCAGTACTTC	CASRTGGREQYF
TRBD1	TRBV7-9	TRBJ1-2	NA	TGTGCCAGCAGCTCGACAGGGGAAAGGAATGGCTACACCTTC	CASSSTGERNGYTF
NA	TRBV5-1	TRBJ1-4	once	TGCGCCAGCAGCTTGGTAGGGGGAGATGAAAAACTGTTTTTT	CASSLVGGDEKLFF
NA	TRBV7-9	TRBJ2-1	NA	TGTGCCAGCAGCTTGGACAATGAGCAGTTCTTC	CASSLDNEQFF
TRBD1	TRBV7-3	TRBJ1-2	medium-sized	TGTGCCAGCAGCCCAACAGGGGTACCCTTTCTTGGCTACACCTTC	CASSPTGVPFLGYTF
TRBD1	TRBV5-1	TRBJ2-5	NA	TGCGCCAGCAGCTCCGGAGTGGGACAGGGAGGTGAGACCCAGTACTTC	CASSSGVGQGGETQYF
TRBD2	TRBV4-1	TRBJ2-7	NA	TGCGCCAGCAGCCAAGAAGCCCTAGATCCCTATACTAGCGGGGTCTACGAGCAGTACTTC	CASSQEALDPYTSGVYEQYF
NA	TRBV19	TRBJ1-1	NA	TGTGCCAGTAAAACACAGGGTTACAATAGGAACACTGAAGCTTTCTTT	CASKTQGYNRNTEAFF
TRBD1	TRBV6-6	TRBJ2-1	NA	TGTGCCAGCAGCACCCGGGGACAGGGGGCCAATGAGCAGTTCTTC	CASSTRGQGANEQFF
TRBD2	TRBV9	TRBJ2-2	NA	TGTGCCAGCAGCGCCTTGGGAGCGGGGGATGCGGCCGGGGAGCTGTTTTTT	CASSALGAGDAAGELFF
TRBD2	TRBV6-1	TRBJ2-3	NA	TGTGCCAGCAGTCCCAGCGGGGGGGCCAGGGATACGCAGTATTTT	CASSPSGGARDTQYF
NA	TRBV5-6	TRBJ1-2	NA	TGTGCCAGCAGCTTGGCGGGGGGAGGAGGCTACACCTTC	CASSLAGGGGYTF